These T cell receptor beta chains were read from a single sample in a study of blood T cells in healthy people across ages. TCRdb re-called the 5' RACE reads through MiXCR, storing one row per CDR3 protein. The table shows about 570,000 distinct CDR3 sequences, with roughly a quarter occurring only once. This sample was also put to use in a study of T cells of mothers and their children.

The specimen was blood. Receptor source: a boy under 10 years old in good health. The CDR3 runs from the conserved cysteine through the conserved F or W. The D gene is left open where the match is weak. Not every row has a clone size; where given, it reads once, few, many or a size class.

>-|14|TRBV7-2|TRBD1|TRBJ2-5
TGTGCCAGCAGCTTCACAGGGGGCGAAGCGACCCAGTACTTC
CASSFTGGEATQYF
>few|14|TRBV5-7|TRBD1|TRBJ1-2
TGTGCCAGCAGCGTGACAGGGGGCATACATGGCTACACCTTC
CASSVTGGIHGYTF
>few|14|TRBV20-1|-|TRBJ1-1
TGCAGTGCGGGGAGGAGGGAGGTGAACACTGAAGCTTTCTTT
CSAGRREVNTEAFF
>few|14|TRBV5-1|-|TRBJ2-2
TGCGCCAGCAGCTACGGCCAACGGAGCGGGGAGCTGTTTTTT
CASSYGQRSGELFF
>few|15|TRBV12-3/TRBV12-4|-|TRBJ2-4
TGTGCCAGCAGTTTGGAGTCACTAGCCAAAAACATTCAGTACTTC
CASSLESLAKNIQYF
>-|17|TRBV5-1|TRBD1|TRBJ2-3
TGCGCCAGCAGCTTGGGAACTTACAGGGGGAACACAGATACGCAGTATTTT
CASSLGTYRGNTDTQYF
>-|19|TRBV7-7|TRBD2|TRBJ2-3
TGTGCCAGCAGCTTACTCGGGAGAAAGGATAGCGGGTTGGCAGATACGCAGTATTTT
CASSLLGRKDSGLADTQYF
>-|15|TRBV6-6|-|TRBJ2-7
TGTGCCAGCAGTGGTTCCGGGACTGGAGGCTACGAGCAGTACTTC
CASSGSGTGGYEQYF
>-|15|TRBV2|TRBD1|TRBJ1-2
TGTGCCAGCAGTCTCTCGGGACAGGGGGCTGATGGCTACACCTTC
CASSLSGQGADGYTF
>-|12|TRBV12-3/TRBV12-4|-|TRBJ2-5
TGTGCCGTTGGGACTTTCCAAGAGACCCAGTACTTC
CAVGTFQETQYF
>-|12|TRBV9|-|TRBJ1-6
TGTGCCAGCAGCGGGACCGGATCACCCCTCCACTTT
CASSGTGSPLHF
>-|14|TRBV15|-|TRBJ1-1
TGTGCCACCAGCAGGGACAGTGCGGGGACTGAAGCTTTCTTT
CATSRDSAGTEAFF
>-|16|TRBV9|TRBD2|TRBJ2-5
TGTGCTAGCAGCAATCCTTGGGGGGGGGTCCAAGAGACCCAGTACTTC
CASSNPWGGVQETQYF
>few|16|TRBV7-8|-|TRBJ2-7
TGTGCCAGCAGCCTGGCTGGAGCGTCCCATTCCTACGAGCAGTACTTC
CASSLAGASHSYEQYF
>few|14|TRBV3-1|-|TRBJ2-7
TGTGCCAGCAGCCAAAGCGGAGGTAGTTCCGAGCAGTACTTC
CASSQSGGSSEQYF